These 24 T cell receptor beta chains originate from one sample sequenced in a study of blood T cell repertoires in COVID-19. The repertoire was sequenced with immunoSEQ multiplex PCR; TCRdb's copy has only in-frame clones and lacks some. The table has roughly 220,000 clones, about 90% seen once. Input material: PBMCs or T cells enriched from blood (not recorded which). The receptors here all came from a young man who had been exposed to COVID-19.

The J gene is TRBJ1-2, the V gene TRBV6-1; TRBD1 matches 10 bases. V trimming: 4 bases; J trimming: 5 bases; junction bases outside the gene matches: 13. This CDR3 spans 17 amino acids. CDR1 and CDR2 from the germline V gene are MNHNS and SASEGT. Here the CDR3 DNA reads TGTGCCAGCAGTGGAGGGTTCCGGGACAGGGGTAAGTATGGCTACACCTTC. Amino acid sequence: CASSGGFRDRGKYGYTF.

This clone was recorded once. The CDR3 sequence is CASSYYYEGETQYF. In DNA form, the CDR3 reads TGTGCCAGCAGTTACTACTATGAGGGTGAGACCCAGTACTTC. This chain connects TRBV6-5 to TRBJ2-5, with D possibly TRBD2 on 5 matching bases. Trimming removed 1 base from V and 5 bases from J, with 11 bases in between. The CDR3 runs to 14 residues. The germline gives CDR1 MNHEY, CDR2 SVGAGI.

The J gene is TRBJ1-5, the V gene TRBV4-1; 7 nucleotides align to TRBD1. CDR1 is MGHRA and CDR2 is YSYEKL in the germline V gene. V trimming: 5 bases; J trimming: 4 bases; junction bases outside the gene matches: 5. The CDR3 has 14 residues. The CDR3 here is CASSWTGPNQPQHF. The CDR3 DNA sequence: TGCGCCAGCAGCTGGACAGGCCCTAATCAGCCCCAGCATTTT.

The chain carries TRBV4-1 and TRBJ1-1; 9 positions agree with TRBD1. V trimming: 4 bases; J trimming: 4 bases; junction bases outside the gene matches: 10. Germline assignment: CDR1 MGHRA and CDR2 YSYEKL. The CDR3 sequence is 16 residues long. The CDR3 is CASSLNRDRVPTEAFF. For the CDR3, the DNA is TGCGCCAGCAGCCTTAACCGGGACAGGGTGCCCACTGAAGCTTTCTTT.

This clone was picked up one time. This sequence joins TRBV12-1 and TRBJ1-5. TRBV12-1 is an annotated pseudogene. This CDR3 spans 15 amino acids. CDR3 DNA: TGTGCCAGCAGCCGTTCCGTGGGAGGCAATCAGCCCCAGCATTTT. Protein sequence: CASSRSVGGNQPQHF.

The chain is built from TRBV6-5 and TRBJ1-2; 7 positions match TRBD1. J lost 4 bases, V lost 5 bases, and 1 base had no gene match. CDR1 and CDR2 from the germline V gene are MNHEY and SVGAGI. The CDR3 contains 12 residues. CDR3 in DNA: TGTGCCAGCAGTCGACAGGGCTATGGCTACACCTTC. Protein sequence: CASSRQGYGYTF.

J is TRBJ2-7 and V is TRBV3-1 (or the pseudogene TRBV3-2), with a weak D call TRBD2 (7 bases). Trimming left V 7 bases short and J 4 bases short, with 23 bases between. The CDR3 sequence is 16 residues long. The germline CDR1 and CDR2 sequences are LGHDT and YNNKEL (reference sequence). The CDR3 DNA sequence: TGTGCCAGCACTACCTCCCTTGGCGGGGGCGTGTACGAGCAGTACTTC. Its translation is CASTTSLGGGVYEQYF.

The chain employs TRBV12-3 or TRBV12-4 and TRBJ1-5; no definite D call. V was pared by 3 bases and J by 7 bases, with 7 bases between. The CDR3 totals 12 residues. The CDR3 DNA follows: TGTGCCAGCAGTTTTAGGCGGCAGCCCCAGCATTTT. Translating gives CASSFRRQPQHF.

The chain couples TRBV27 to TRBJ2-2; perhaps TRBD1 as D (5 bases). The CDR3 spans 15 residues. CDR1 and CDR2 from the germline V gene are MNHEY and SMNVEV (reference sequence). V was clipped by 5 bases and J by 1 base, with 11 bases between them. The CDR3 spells CASSRLDRNTGELFF. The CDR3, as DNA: TGTGCCAGCAGTCGCCTAGACAGGAACACCGGGGAGCTGTTTTTT.

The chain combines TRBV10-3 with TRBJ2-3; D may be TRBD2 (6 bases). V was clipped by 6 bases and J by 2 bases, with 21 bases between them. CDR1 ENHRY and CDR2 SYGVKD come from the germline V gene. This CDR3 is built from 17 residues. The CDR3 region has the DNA TGTGCCATCAGATCGCGGAGGGGCGCTGTCCCCACAGATACGCAGTATTTT. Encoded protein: CAIRSRRGAVPTDTQYF.

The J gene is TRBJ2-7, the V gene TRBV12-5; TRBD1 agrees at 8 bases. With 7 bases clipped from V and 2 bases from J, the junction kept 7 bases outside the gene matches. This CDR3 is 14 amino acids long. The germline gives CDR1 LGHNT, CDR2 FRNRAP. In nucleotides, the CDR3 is TGTGCTAGTGACACGGGGACAGGTCCCTACGAGCAGTACTTC. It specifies CASDTGTGPYEQYF.

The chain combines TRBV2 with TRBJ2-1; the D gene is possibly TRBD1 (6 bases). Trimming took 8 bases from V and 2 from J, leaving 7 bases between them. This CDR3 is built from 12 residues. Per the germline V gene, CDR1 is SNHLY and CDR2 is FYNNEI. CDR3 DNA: TGTGCCAGCGGACAGCCCTACAATGAGCAGTTCTTC. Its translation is CASGQPYNEQFF.

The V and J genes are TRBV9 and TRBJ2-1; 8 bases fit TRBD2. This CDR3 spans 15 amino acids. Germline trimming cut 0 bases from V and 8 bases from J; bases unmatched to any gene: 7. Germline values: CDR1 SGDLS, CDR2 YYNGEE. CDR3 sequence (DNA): TGTGCCAGCAGCGTAGCAGGACTAGCCTGGCATGAGCAGTTCTTC. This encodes CASSVAGLAWHEQFF. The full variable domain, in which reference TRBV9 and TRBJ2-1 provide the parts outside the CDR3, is DSGVTQTPKHLITATGQRVTLRCSPRSGDLSVYWYQQSLDQGLQFLIQYYNGEERAKGNILERFSAQQFPDLHSELNLSSLELGDSALYFCASSVAGLAWHEQFFGPGTRLTVL.

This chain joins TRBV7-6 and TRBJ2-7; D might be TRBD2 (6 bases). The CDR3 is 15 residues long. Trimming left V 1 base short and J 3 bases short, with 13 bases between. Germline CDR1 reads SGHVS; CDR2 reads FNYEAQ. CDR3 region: CASSLGNGGDYEQYF. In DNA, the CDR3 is TGTGCCAGCAGCTTAGGAAACGGGGGAGACTACGAGCAGTACTTC.

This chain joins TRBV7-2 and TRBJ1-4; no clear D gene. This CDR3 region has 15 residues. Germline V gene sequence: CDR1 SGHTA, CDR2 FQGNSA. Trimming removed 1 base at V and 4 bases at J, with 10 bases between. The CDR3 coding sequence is TGTGCCAGCAGCTTAGATGGCACCCTTAATGAAAAACTGTTTTTT. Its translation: CASSLDGTLNEKLFF.

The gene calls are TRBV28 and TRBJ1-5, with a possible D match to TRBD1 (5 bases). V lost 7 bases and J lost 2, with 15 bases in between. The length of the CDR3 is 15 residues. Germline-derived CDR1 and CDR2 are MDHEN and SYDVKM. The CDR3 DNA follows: TGTGCCAGCACTTCTACAGGCATTGGCAATCAGCCCCAGCATTTT. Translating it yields CASTSTGIGNQPQHF.

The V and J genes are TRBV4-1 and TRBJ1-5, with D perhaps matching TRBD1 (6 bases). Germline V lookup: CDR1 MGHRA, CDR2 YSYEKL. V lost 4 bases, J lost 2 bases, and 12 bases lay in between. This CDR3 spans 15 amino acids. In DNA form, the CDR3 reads TGCGCCAGCAGCCCAACAGGGATGGGCAATCAGCCCCAGCATTTT. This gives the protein CASSPTGMGNQPQHF.

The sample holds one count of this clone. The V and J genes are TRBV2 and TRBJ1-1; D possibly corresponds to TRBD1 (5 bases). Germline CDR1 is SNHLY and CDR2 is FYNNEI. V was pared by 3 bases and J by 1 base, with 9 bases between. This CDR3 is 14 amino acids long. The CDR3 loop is CASSEGGANTEAFF. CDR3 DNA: TGTGCCAGCAGTGAGGGTGGGGCGAACACTGAAGCTTTCTTT. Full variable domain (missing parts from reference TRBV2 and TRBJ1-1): EPEVTQTPSHQVTQMGQEVILRCVPISNHLYFYWYRQILGQKVEFLVSFYNNEISEKSEIFDDQFSVERPDGSNFTLKIRSTKLEDSAMYFCASSEGGANTEAFFGQGTRLTVV.

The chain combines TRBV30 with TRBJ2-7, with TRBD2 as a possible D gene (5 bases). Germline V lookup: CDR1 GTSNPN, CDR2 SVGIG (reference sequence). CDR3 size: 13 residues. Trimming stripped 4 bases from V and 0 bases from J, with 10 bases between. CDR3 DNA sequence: TGTGCCTGGACTCCGGGGAGCTCCTACGAGCAGTACTTC. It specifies CAWTPGSSYEQYF.

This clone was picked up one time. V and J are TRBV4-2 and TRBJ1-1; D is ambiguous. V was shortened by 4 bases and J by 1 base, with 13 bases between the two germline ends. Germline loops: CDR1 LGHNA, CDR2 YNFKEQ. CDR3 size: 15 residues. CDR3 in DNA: TGTGCCAGCAGCCGGGATTTGAGGGAGAACACTGAAGCTTTCTTT. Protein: CASSRDLRENTEAFF.

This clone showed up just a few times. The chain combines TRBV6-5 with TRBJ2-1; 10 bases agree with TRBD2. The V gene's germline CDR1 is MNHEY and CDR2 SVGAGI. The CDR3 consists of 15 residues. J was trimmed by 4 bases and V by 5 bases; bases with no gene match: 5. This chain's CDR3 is CASSPPAGGYNEQFF. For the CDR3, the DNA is TGTGCCAGCAGTCCCCCAGCGGGGGGGTACAATGAGCAGTTCTTC.

The CDR3 here is CASSGQGLMDGYTF. In DNA, the CDR3 is TGTGCCAGCTCAGGACAGGGCCTTATGGATGGCTACACCTTC. This chain uses TRBV18 with TRBJ1-2; TRBD1 matches at 8 bases. The ends lost 5 bases at V and 6 bases at J; junction bases unmatched: 8. The length of the CDR3 is 14 residues. Germline V gene data show CDR1 as KGHSH and CDR2 as LQKENI.

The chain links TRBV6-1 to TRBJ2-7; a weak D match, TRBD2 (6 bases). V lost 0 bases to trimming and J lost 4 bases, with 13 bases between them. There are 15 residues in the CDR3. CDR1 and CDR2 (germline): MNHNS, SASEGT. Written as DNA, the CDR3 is TGTGCCAGCAGTGAAGCCCGGGACTGGAGGTACGAGCAGTACTTC. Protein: CASSEARDWRYEQYF.

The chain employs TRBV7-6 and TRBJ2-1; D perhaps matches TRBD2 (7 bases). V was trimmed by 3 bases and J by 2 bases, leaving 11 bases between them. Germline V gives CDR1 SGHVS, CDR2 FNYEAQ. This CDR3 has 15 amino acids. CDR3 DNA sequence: TGTGCCAGCAGCTTCACGGGGGGCCCCTACAATGAGCAGTTCTTC. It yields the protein CASSFTGGPYNEQFF.